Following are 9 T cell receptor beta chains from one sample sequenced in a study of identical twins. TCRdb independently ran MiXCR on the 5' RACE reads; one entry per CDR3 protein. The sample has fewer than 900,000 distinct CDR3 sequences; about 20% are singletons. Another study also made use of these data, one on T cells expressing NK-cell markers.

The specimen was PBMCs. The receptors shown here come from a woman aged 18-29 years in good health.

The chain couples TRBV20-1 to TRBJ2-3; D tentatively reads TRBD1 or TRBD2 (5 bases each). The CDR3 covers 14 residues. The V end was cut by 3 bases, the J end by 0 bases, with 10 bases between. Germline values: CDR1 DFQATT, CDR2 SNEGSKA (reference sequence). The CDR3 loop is CSASKGPSTDTQYF. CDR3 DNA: TGCAGTGCTAGTAAGGGACCAAGCACAGATACGCAGTATTTT.

The CDR3 here is CASSFLWTESSGNTIYF. In nucleotides, the CDR3 is TGTGCCAGCAGTTTCCTTTGGACGGAGAGCTCTGGAAACACCATATATTTT. The gene calls are TRBV28 and TRBJ1-3; D gene uncertain. The germline gives CDR1 MDHEN, CDR2 SYDVKM. The CDR3 totals 17 residues. The V end lost 3 bases, the J end lost 0 bases, and 15 bases lay between the germline ends.

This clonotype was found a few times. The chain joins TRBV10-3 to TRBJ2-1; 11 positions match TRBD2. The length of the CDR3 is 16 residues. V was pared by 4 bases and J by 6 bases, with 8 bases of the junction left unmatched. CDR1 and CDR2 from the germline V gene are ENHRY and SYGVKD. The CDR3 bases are TGTGCCATCAGTGGCTTAGCGGGAGGGCCATTCAATGAGCAGTTCTTC. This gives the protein CAISGLAGGPFNEQFF.

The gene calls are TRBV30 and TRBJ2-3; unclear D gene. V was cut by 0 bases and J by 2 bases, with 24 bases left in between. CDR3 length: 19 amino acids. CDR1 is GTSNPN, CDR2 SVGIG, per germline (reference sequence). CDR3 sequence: CAWSVIRTLGLLLTDTQYF. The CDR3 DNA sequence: TGTGCCTGGAGTGTAATTCGGACCCTGGGTCTTCTCCTCACAGATACGCAGTATTTT.

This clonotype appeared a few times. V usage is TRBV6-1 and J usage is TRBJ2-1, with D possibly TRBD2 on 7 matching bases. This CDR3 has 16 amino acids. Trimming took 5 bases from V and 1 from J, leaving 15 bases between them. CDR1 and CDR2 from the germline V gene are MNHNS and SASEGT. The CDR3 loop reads CASSLRGGASYNEQFF. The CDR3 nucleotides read TGTGCCAGCAGTCTGCGTGGGGGGGCTTCCTACAATGAGCAGTTCTTC.

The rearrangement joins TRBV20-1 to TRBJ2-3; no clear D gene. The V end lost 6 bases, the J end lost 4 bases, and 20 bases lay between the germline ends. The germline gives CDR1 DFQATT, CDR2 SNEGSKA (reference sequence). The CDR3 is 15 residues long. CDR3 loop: CSAERTRVWPDTQYF. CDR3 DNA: TGCAGTGCGGAAAGGACCCGGGTATGGCCAGATACGCAGTATTTT.

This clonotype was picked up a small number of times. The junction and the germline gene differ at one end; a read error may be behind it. As DNA, the CDR3 is TGTGCTAGCAGCACGCGGACGGGGGGTACCGGGGAGCTGTTTTTT. Translated: CASSTRTGGTGELFF. The genes are TRBV7-7 and TRBJ2-2; 7 bases agree with TRBD2. The germline CDR1 and CDR2 sequences are SSHAT and FNYEAQ (reference sequence). The CDR3 runs to 15 residues.

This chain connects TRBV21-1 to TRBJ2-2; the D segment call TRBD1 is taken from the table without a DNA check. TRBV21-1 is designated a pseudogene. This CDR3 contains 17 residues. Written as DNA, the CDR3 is TGTGCCAGCAGCAGCTACAGGGGAGGATTTTGCACCGGGGAGCTGTTTTTT. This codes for CASSSYRGGFCTGELFF.

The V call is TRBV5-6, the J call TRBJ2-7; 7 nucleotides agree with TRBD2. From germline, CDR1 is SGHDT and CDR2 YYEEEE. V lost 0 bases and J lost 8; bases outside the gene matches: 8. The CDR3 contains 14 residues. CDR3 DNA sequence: TGTGCCAGCAGCTTGGTAGGTGGGAGGGTGAAGCAGTACTTC. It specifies CASSLVGGRVKQYF.